The 4 T cell receptor beta chains given below trace back to one sample, sequenced in a study of immune cell composition in non-small cell lung cancer (dated by TCRdb to about 2017). Normal lung samples came from the same patient and consisted of non-adjacent lung tissue collected as far from the tumour as possible, at a distance of at least 3 cm. Receptor libraries were prepared by the immunoSEQ multiplex PCR assay. Entries here come from immuneACCESS through TCRdb and include only in-frame sequences with V and J called. Some clones fail to appear in such tables; in the studies checked, an unresolved V gene covers under half of the shortfall, and the cause of the remainder is unknown. The sample includes 5,000 to 6,500 clones, with 70% to 90% observed a single time. Jointly, the top ten make up roughly 6% of the sample. Sequencing was carried out using non-adjacent lung tissue. The source is a human donor with non-small cell lung cancer.

The chain is built from TRBV5-6 and TRBJ2-7; 8 positions match TRBD2. With 4 bases clipped from V and 4 bases from J, the junction kept 7 bases outside the gene matches. Germline V gene sequence: CDR1 SGHDT, CDR2 YYEEEE. The CDR3 consists of 14 residues. CDR3 amino acids: CASSATSGDYEQYF. In nucleotides, the CDR3 is TGTGCCAGCAGCGCAACTAGCGGAGATTACGAGCAGTACTTC.

The chain has TRBV6-5 and TRBJ2-7, with 14 positions matching TRBD2. The CDR3 is made up of 15 amino acids. V shed 4 bases and J 7 bases; nucleotides not matched to a gene: 6. CDR1 and CDR2 from the germline V gene are MNHEY and SVGAGI. The CDR3 DNA reads TGTGCCAGCAGTTTCCGGACTAGCGGGAGGTTTGAGCAGTACTTC. Amino acid sequence: CASSFRTSGRFEQYF.

The chain recombines TRBV29-1 with TRBJ1-2; 8 positions match TRBD1. Germline V lookup: CDR1 SQVTM, CDR2 ANQGSEA. Germline trimming cut 6 bases from V and 2 bases from J; bases unmatched to any gene: 5. The CDR3 is made up of 13 amino acids. The CDR3 DNA follows: TGCAGCGTCGACAGGGGAATCAACTATGGCTACACCTTC. Amino acid sequence: CSVDRGINYGYTF.

The chain couples TRBV5-1 to TRBJ1-2, with TRBD1 identical over 8 bases. CDR1 and CDR2 (germline): SGHRS, YFSETQ. The J segment lost 4 bases and the V segment lost 0 bases, leaving 11 bases of the junction unmatched. The CDR3 is made up of 17 amino acids. The CDR3 is CASSLGPTGGKAYGYTF. The DNA of the CDR3 is TGCGCCAGCAGCTTGGGACCCACAGGGGGTAAGGCCTATGGCTACACCTTC.